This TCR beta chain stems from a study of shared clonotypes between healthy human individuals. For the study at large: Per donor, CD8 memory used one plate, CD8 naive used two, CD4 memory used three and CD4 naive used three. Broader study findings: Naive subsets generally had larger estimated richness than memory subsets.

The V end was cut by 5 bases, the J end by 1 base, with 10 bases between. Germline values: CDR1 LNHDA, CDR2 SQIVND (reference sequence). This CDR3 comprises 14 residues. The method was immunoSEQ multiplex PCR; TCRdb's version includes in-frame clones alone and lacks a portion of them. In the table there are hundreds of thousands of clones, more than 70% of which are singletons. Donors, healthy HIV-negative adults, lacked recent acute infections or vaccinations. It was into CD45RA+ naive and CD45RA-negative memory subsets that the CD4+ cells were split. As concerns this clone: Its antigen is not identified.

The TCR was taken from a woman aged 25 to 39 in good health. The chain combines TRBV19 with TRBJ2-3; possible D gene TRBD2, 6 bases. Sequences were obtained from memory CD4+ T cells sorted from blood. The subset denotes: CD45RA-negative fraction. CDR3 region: CASSHTGGTDTQYF. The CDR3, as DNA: TGTGCCAGTAGTCACACGGGGGGCACAGATACGCAGTATTTT.